Below, 26 T cell receptor beta chains from the same sample are listed, as sequenced in a study of blood T cell repertoires in COVID-19. The protocol was immunoSEQ multiplex PCR, while the TCRdb copy is restricted to in-frame clones and leaves out a portion. The table records fewer than 250,000 clones, approximately 85% of them present only once. The sequencing input was peripheral blood. The receptor source for this set is a man aged 40-55 years with acute or convalescent COVID-19.

This chain connects TRBV4-3 to TRBJ2-3, with TRBD2 as a possible D gene (7 bases). V lost 0 bases and J 3 bases, leaving 13 bases between the germline ends. CDR1 and CDR2 (germline): LGHNA, YSLEER. CDR3 length equals 16 residues. The CDR3 DNA reads as TGCGCCAGCAGCCAAGAAGGGGGGGGAGGAACAGATACGCAGTATTTT. Its translation: CASSQEGGGGTDTQYF.

This sequence joins TRBV28 and TRBJ2-1, with 8 bases that match TRBD2. J was trimmed by 4 bases and V by 2 bases; bases with no gene match: 10. Per the germline V gene, CDR1 is MDHEN and CDR2 is SYDVKM. This CDR3 spans 17 amino acids. CDR3 coding DNA: TGTGCCAGCAGTTTAAGGGGGAACAGCGGGGGATACAATGAGCAGTTCTTC. Translated: CASSLRGNSGGYNEQFF.

The chain uses TRBV2 and TRBJ2-7; D possibly corresponds to TRBD2 (6 bases). Germline CDR1 reads SNHLY; CDR2 reads FYNNEI. This CDR3 has 16 amino acids. Trimming left V 0 bases short and J 0 bases short, with 12 bases between. CDR3 residues: CASSEAPVGSSYEQYF. DNA for the CDR3: TGTGCCAGCAGTGAAGCCCCCGTCGGGAGCTCCTACGAGCAGTACTTC.

The chain combines TRBV9 with TRBJ2-7, with no clear D. CDR1 is SGDLS and CDR2 is YYNGEE in the germline V gene. The CDR3 is 14 amino acids. The V end lost 0 bases, the J end lost 3 bases, and 10 bases lay between the germline ends. In nucleotides, the CDR3 is TGTGCCAGCAGCGTAGGTTCAGGCAACTACGAGCAGTACTTC. This gives the protein CASSVGSGNYEQYF.

This chain uses TRBV28 with TRBJ1-5; 7 bases match TRBD1. This CDR3 region has 16 residues. Germline V gene data show CDR1 as MDHEN and CDR2 as SYDVKM. Trimming took 5 bases from V and 5 from J; bases not matched to a gene: 12. The CDR3 loop reads CASSPYLGQSHQPQHF. In DNA, the CDR3 is TGTGCCAGCAGTCCCTACTTGGGACAGAGTCATCAGCCCCAGCATTTT.

V is TRBV25-1 and J is TRBJ1-2, with 9 bases aligning to TRBD1. The CDR3 sequence is 12 residues long. Trimming removed 3 bases from V and 10 bases from J; junction bases left unmatched: 3. CDR1 and CDR2 (germline): MGHDK, SYGVNS. The CDR3 is CASSDWDRDYTF. In DNA, the CDR3 is TGTGCCAGCAGTGATTGGGACAGGGACTACACCTTC.

This clone has a handful of counts. The genes are TRBV19 and TRBJ1-5, with D maybe TRBD1 (6 bases). Trimming pared 3 bases from V and 0 bases from J, leaving 15 bases between. The CDR3 totals 17 residues. Germline values: CDR1 LNHDA, CDR2 SQIVND (reference sequence). The DNA for the CDR3 is TGTGCCAGTAGTATTAGGGGACGGGACAATAGCAATCAGCCCCAGCATTTT. Translated: CASSIRGRDNSNQPQHF. Full variable domain (missing parts from reference TRBV19 and TRBJ1-5): DGGITQSPKYLFRKEGQNVTLSCEQNLNHDAMYWYRQDPGQGLRLIYYSQIVNDFQKGDIAEGYSVSREKKESFPLTVTSAQKNPTAFYLCASSIRGRDNSNQPQHFGDGTRLSIL.

The V and J genes are TRBV19 and TRBJ1-1; a weak D match, TRBD1 (6 bases). Trimming took off 3 bases at V and 11 bases at J, with 22 bases between the two ends. Germline-derived CDR1 and CDR2 are LNHDA and SQIVND (reference sequence). CDR3 length: 15 amino acids. The CDR3 DNA reads as TGTGCCAGTAGTATGAGAGGGGGAATCGAGGTCCGGGCTTTCTTT. Its translation is CASSMRGGIEVRAFF.

V gene TRBV2 combines with J gene TRBJ2-7; TRBD1 matches at 8 bases. V dropped 4 bases and J dropped 3; count of bases not matched to a gene: 5. Germline CDR1 and CDR2: SNHLY and FYNNEI. The CDR3 loop spans 14 amino acids. CDR3 DNA: TGTGCCAGCAGTGCCGGACAGGGCTTCTACGAGCAGTACTTC. It specifies CASSAGQGFYEQYF.

The chain recombines TRBV7-8 with TRBJ1-3; D is unresolved. V was shortened by 3 bases and J by 7 bases, with 13 bases between the two germline ends. The CDR3 sequence is 14 residues long. Looked up from germline, CDR1 is SGHVS and CDR2 is FQNEAQ. The chain's CDR3 is CASSFSRNGNTIYF. CDR3 nucleotides: TGTGCCAGCAGCTTTAGCCGAAACGGGAACACCATATATTTT.

The chain carries TRBV7-6 and TRBJ2-2; TRBD1 matches at 7 bases. CDR1 SGHVS and CDR2 FNYEAQ come from the germline V gene. This CDR3 contains 16 residues. The V segment lost 5 bases and the J segment 0 bases; nucleotides outside the gene matches: 6. The CDR3 bases are TGTGCCAGCAGCCCGACCGGGACAGCGAACACCGGGGAGCTGTTTTTT. Residues: CASSPTGTANTGELFF.

This chain links TRBV27 with TRBJ1-5; 7 bases map to TRBD1. The V gene end was trimmed by 3 bases and the J gene end by 4 bases; junction bases not matched to a gene: 3. CDR1 and CDR2 from the germline V gene are MNHEY and SMNVEV (reference sequence). This CDR3 contains 14 residues. The CDR3 DNA reads as TGTGCCAGCAGTTTGACAGGGTTAAATCAGCCCCAGCATTTT. It translates to CASSLTGLNQPQHF.

Only one count was recorded for this clone. The chain couples TRBV10-3 to TRBJ2-1, with 12 bases fitting TRBD2. This CDR3 spans 15 amino acids. V lost 5 bases, J lost 8 bases, and 7 bases stayed unmatched. Germline CDR1 is ENHRY and CDR2 is SYGVKD. CDR3 region: CAISNPGLAGDEQFF. CDR3 DNA sequence: TGTGCCATCAGTAACCCGGGACTAGCGGGCGATGAGCAGTTCTTC.

This clone was observed once. This rearrangement joins TRBV18 to TRBJ1-2; D gene unclear. The CDR3 extends over 13 amino acids. V shed 2 bases and J shed 3 bases, with 7 bases lying between them. Germline CDR1 is KGHSH and CDR2 is LQKENI. The CDR3 protein is CASSPTSDYGYTF. The CDR3 nucleotides read TGTGCCAGCTCACCAACTTCGGACTATGGCTACACCTTC.

The chain joins TRBV2 to TRBJ2-3, with a weak D call TRBD1 (6 bases). The V end was cut by 3 bases, the J end by 8 bases, with 18 bases between. The CDR3 sequence is 15 residues long. Germline loops: CDR1 SNHLY, CDR2 FYNNEI. CDR3 sequence: CASSERYLQGGTQYF. The CDR3 DNA reads TGTGCCAGCAGTGAGAGGTACCTCCAAGGGGGTACGCAGTATTTT.

This clone was seen just once. The V and J genes are TRBV6-5 and TRBJ1-1; D is perhaps TRBD1 (5 bases). The CDR3 is 16 amino acids. The V gene lost 2 bases and the J gene lost 2 bases, with 15 bases spanning the gap. The germline V gene encodes CDR1 MNHEY and CDR2 SVGAGI. In nucleotides, the CDR3 is TGTGCCAGCAGTTACGGAGGGGCGAGAACAAACACTGAAGCTTTCTTT. Translating gives CASSYGGARTNTEAFF.

The V and J genes are TRBV7-2 and TRBJ2-3; D perhaps matches TRBD1 (6 bases). Germline CDR1 reads SGHTA; CDR2 reads FQGNSA. The CDR3 is 15 residues long. Trimming left V 5 bases short and J 2 bases short, with 14 bases between. The CDR3 protein is CASSLGQTDTDTQYF. CDR3 nucleotides: TGTGCCAGCAGCCTGGGACAAACCGACACAGATACGCAGTATTTT.

This chain connects TRBV5-1 to TRBJ2-2; 9 bases line up with TRBD1. V shed 4 bases, J shed 7 bases, and the junction held 5 bases outside the gene matches. CDR1 and CDR2 (germline): SGHRS, YFSETQ. The CDR3 consists of 14 residues. In DNA, the CDR3 is TGCGCCAGCAGCCAGGACAGGGGAATCGGGGAGCTGTTTTTT. Residues: CASSQDRGIGELFF. Full variable domain (outside the CDR3, taken from reference TRBV5-1 and TRBJ2-2): KAGVTQTPRYLIKTRGQQVTLSCSPISGHRSVSWYQQTPGQGLQFLFEYFSETQRNKGNFPGRFSGRQFSNSRSEMNVSTLELGDSALYLCASSQDRGIGELFFGEGSRLTVL.

The chain links TRBV9 to TRBJ2-7, with a tentative D call TRBD2 (6 bases). Trimming removed 1 base from V and 0 bases from J, with 11 bases in between. CDR3 length equals 15 residues. Looked up from germline, CDR1 is SGDLS and CDR2 is YYNGEE. CDR3 sequence: CASSVSGGGSYEQYF. The CDR3 nucleotides read TGTGCCAGCAGCGTATCCGGGGGAGGCTCCTACGAGCAGTACTTC.

The gene calls are TRBV9 and TRBJ1-2; a possible D gene is TRBD1 (5 bases). The CDR3 sequence is 12 residues long. Germline lookup yields CDR1 SGDLS and CDR2 YYNGEE. V lost 0 bases and J 8 bases, leaving 8 bases between the germline ends. The CDR3: CASSVGAGGYTF. The DNA for the CDR3 is TGTGCCAGCAGCGTAGGAGCAGGGGGCTACACCTTC. The variable domain in full, completed from reference TRBV9 and TRBJ1-2, reads DSGVTQTPKHLITATGQRVTLRCSPRSGDLSVYWYQQSLDQGLQFLIQYYNGEERAKGNILERFSAQQFPDLHSELNLSSLELGDSALYFCASSVGAGGYTFGSGTRLTVV.

The chain recombines TRBV18 with TRBJ2-2; D unclear. V was shortened by 5 bases and J by 2 bases, with 6 bases between the two germline ends. The CDR3 spans 13 residues. Germline-derived CDR1 and CDR2 are KGHSH and LQKENI. For the CDR3, the DNA is TGTGCCAGCTCAATCTCCAACACCGGGGAGCTGTTTTTT. Translated, it gives CASSISNTGELFF.

The gene calls are TRBV5-1 and TRBJ2-1; 8 bases align to TRBD1. The CDR3 sequence is 16 residues long. With V trimmed by 5 bases and J by 1 base, 8 bases remained unmatched. Looked up from germline, CDR1 is SGHRS and CDR2 is YFSETQ. The CDR3 sequence is CASSLGDRQSYNEQFF. The CDR3, as DNA: TGCGCCAGCAGTCTGGGGGACAGGCAGTCCTACAATGAGCAGTTCTTC.

The V gene is TRBV19, the J gene TRBJ1-2; no firm D call. From germline, CDR1 is LNHDA and CDR2 SQIVND (reference sequence). The V end was cut by 2 bases, the J end by 8 bases, with 12 bases between. The CDR3 is made up of 13 amino acids. The CDR3 region has the DNA TGTGCCAGTAGTATAAGCGGATCTAGGGGCTACACCTTC. Encoded protein: CASSISGSRGYTF.

There are a few counts of this clone. This chain uses TRBV6-6 with TRBJ2-1; 7 nucleotides align to TRBD2. Unmatched junction bases numbered 5, after V lost 7 bases and J lost 5 bases. This CDR3 spans 13 amino acids. Germline CDR1 MNHNY, CDR2 SVGAGI (reference sequence). The CDR3 DNA is TGTGCCAGCAAGACTAGCAATGACAATGAGCAGTTCTTC. Residues: CASKTSNDNEQFF.

The chain carries TRBV6-1 and TRBJ1-6; no definite D call. V lost 8 bases, J lost 6 bases, and 14 bases lay in between. Germline assignment: CDR1 MNHNS and CDR2 SASEGT. The length of the CDR3 is 14 residues. This chain's CDR3 is CASGPPEANSPLHF. The DNA of the CDR3 is TGTGCCAGCGGCCCTCCTGAGGCTAATTCACCCCTCCACTTT.

The CDR3 DNA sequence: TGTGCCAGCAGCCCCGGGACTAGCGGGGGCCGCCTGGGAGAGACCCAGTACTTC. It translates to CASSPGTSGGRLGETQYF. The chain combines TRBV7-2 with TRBJ2-5, with 14 positions matching TRBD2. This CDR3 spans 18 amino acids. The germline CDR1 and CDR2 sequences are SGHTA and FQGNSA. The ends lost 5 bases at V and 4 bases at J; junction bases unmatched: 12.